These 14 T cell receptor beta chains share one sample of origin, sequenced in a study of shared clonotypes between healthy human individuals. Method: immunoSEQ multiplex PCR; TCRdb's copy keeps in-frame clones and lacks some. The sample records roughly 2,500,000 clones, over 85% being singletons. The sequenced material came from naive CD4+ T cells from PBMCs. Subset described: CD45RA+ positively selected. Receptors were obtained from a man younger than 35 in good health. Some clones in this sample may be carry-over from other donors' samples.

Comments on this clone: This sample also contains other DNA sequences that code for the same CDR3. The chain recombines TRBV20-1 with TRBJ2-3; D is unclear. Trimming cost V 1 base and J 6 bases, with 5 bases left between them. CDR3 length: 11 amino acids. Germline V CDR1 and CDR2: DFQATT, SNEGSKA (reference sequence). The CDR3 reads CSARVGDTQYF. The CDR3 bases are TGCAGTGCTAGAGTCGGGGATACGCAGTATTTT.

This chain links TRBV28 with TRBJ1-2; a weak D match, TRBD1 (5 bases). V lost 6 bases, J lost 1 base, and 9 bases lay in between. The length of the CDR3 is 13 residues. The germline V gene encodes CDR1 MDHEN and CDR2 SYDVKM. CDR3 protein: CASRAGGNYGYTF. Here the CDR3 DNA reads TGTGCCAGCAGGGCCGGGGGTAACTATGGCTACACCTTC.

This chain joins TRBV11-1 and TRBJ2-7; 8 bases match TRBD1. The CDR3 totals 15 residues. V gave up 1 base and J gave up 6 bases; unmatched junction bases: 8. Germline CDR1 is SGHAT and CDR2 is FQDESV (reference sequence). The CDR3 DNA reads TGTGCCAGCAGCTTAGTGCAGGGGGCGGTCGGCGAGCAGTACTTC. Its protein product is CASSLVQGAVGEQYF.

The V and J genes are TRBV11-1 and TRBJ2-5, with TRBD1 identical over 7 bases. V lost 5 bases and J lost 3; bases outside the gene matches: 6. The CDR3 has 14 amino acids. CDR1 SGHAT and CDR2 FQDESV come from the germline V gene (reference sequence). This CDR3 is CASSPTGSKETQYF. Written as DNA, the CDR3 is TGTGCCAGCAGCCCGACAGGGTCTAAAGAGACCCAGTACTTC. Drawing the rest from reference TRBV11-1 and TRBJ2-5, the complete variable domain is EAEVAQSPRYKITEKSQAVAFWCDPISGHATLYWYRQILGQGPELLVQFQDESVVDDSQLPKDRFSAERLKGVDSTLKIQPAELGDSAMYLCASSPTGSKETQYFGPGTRLLVL.

The chain is built from TRBV2 and TRBJ2-7, with 7 bases lining up with TRBD2. The germline V gene encodes CDR1 SNHLY and CDR2 FYNNEI. V lost 2 bases and J lost 5; bases outside the gene matches: 12. This CDR3 contains 16 residues. The CDR3 reads CASSERGGSSPHEQYF. CDR3 DNA: TGTGCCAGCAGTGAAAGGGGCGGGAGTTCACCTCACGAGCAGTACTTC.

V gene TRBV6-5 combines with J gene TRBJ2-1, with 7 bases fitting TRBD1. CDR1 is MNHEY and CDR2 is SVGAGI in the germline V gene. V lost 6 bases and J lost 2; bases outside the gene matches: 7. The CDR3 runs 15 residues. The CDR3 sequence is CASRGDSDTYNEQFF. CDR3 nucleotide sequence: TGTGCCAGCAGAGGGGACAGCGACACCTACAATGAGCAGTTCTTC.

This sequence joins TRBV29-1 and TRBJ2-1; D not resolved. Germline values: CDR1 SQVTM, CDR2 ANQGSEA. Trimming cost V 3 bases and J 2 bases, with 2 bases left between them. This CDR3 is built from 11 residues. The CDR3 sequence is CSVDTYNEQFF. The CDR3 DNA is TGCAGCGTTGACACCTACAATGAGCAGTTCTTC.

The table lists this clone with a count of one. V is TRBV5-1 and J is TRBJ2-2, with D hard to call. Germline V gives CDR1 SGHRS, CDR2 YFSETQ. Trimming pared 0 bases from V and 6 bases from J, leaving 9 bases between. This CDR3 spans 14 amino acids. CDR3 nucleotides: TGCGCCAGCAGCTTGGACCCCGCTTCCGGGGAGCTGTTTTTT. Its protein is CASSLDPASGELFF.

This clone is a singleton in its sample. The chain uses TRBV9 and TRBJ2-7; 7 bases map to TRBD2. Germline lookup yields CDR1 SGDLS and CDR2 YYNGEE. J was trimmed by 6 bases and V by 4 bases; bases with no gene match: 4. The CDR3 has 12 amino acids. The CDR3 nucleotides read TGTGCCAGCAGCCGGGGGGTGTCCGAGCAGTACTTC. It codes for CASSRGVSEQYF.

The rearrangement uses TRBV6-5 and TRBJ2-7; a possible D gene is TRBD1 (5 bases). The germline gives CDR1 MNHEY, CDR2 SVGAGI. The CDR3 extends over 15 amino acids. Trimming stripped 0 bases from V and 5 bases from J, with 14 bases between. CDR3 coding DNA: TGTGCCAGCAGTTACTCGGTTGGCAGGGTTCACGAGCAGTACTTC. This encodes CASSYSVGRVHEQYF.

The chain joins TRBV27 to TRBJ2-7, with 8 bases that match TRBD1. V lost 3 bases to trimming and J lost 2 bases; unmatched junction nucleotides: 6. CDR3 length equals 15 residues. In germline, CDR1 is MNHEY, CDR2 SMNVEV (reference sequence). CDR3 DNA sequence: TGTGCCAGCAGTTTCCGGACAGGGTTTACCTACGAGCAGTACTTC. It is translated as CASSFRTGFTYEQYF.

This sequence joins TRBV28 and TRBJ2-5; D unresolved. The V end lost 6 bases, the J end lost 6 bases, and 14 bases lay between the germline ends. The V gene's germline CDR1 is MDHEN and CDR2 SYDVKM. This CDR3 is built from 13 residues. The CDR3 is CASSPTQLKTQYF. In DNA, the CDR3 is TGTGCCAGCAGCCCCACTCAACTGAAGACCCAGTACTTC.

CDR3 DNA: TGTGCCAGCTCACCTCCCGGGAGTAGGGGGGAGAACTATGGCTACACCTTC. This codes for CASSPPGSRGENYGYTF. The chain has TRBV18 and TRBJ1-2; a possible D gene is TRBD1 (6 bases). Germline lookup yields CDR1 KGHSH and CDR2 LQKENI. With 3 bases removed from V and 2 bases from J, the gap between germline ends came to 19 bases. The CDR3 extends over 17 amino acids.

In this sample, this clone turned up once. The V call is TRBV6-6, the J call TRBJ2-6; 10 positions match TRBD1. The CDR3 covers 16 residues. Per the germline V gene, CDR1 is MNHNY and CDR2 is SVGAGI (reference sequence). The J segment lost 1 base and the V segment lost 5 bases, leaving 2 bases of the junction unmatched. CDR3 DNA sequence: TGTGCCAGCAGTAGGACAGGGGGGTCTGGGGCCAACGTCCTGACTTTC. Translation: CASSRTGGSGANVLTF.